This T cell receptor (beta chain) was obtained from a study of shared clonotypes between healthy human individuals. Sequencing was performed with immunoSEQ multiplex PCR; in TCRdb, only in-frame clones are kept and a portion is missing. The data show more than 2 million clones, 95% seen once. CDR3 length: 16 residues. With 8 bases removed from V and 0 bases from J, the gap between germline ends came to 16 bases. CDR1 is LNHNV, CDR2 YYDKDF, per germline (reference sequence). The origin of this receptor is a young man in good health. What was sequenced was naive CD4+ T cells sorted from blood. Subset given: CD45RA+ positively selected. The V and J genes are TRBV15 and TRBJ1-4; D unclear. The CDR3 region is CATQPEVLTTNEKLFF. Written as DNA, the CDR3 is TGTGCCACCCAACCGGAAGTTCTCACAACTAATGAAAAACTGTTTTTT.